This T cell receptor (beta chain) was sequenced for a study of blood T cells in healthy people across ages. Broader study findings: Naive CD4+ cell counts and diversity both ran higher in long-lived than in aged donors.

Between the trimmed V and J ends, which lost 6 bases and 2 bases, there was a span of 6 bases. The CDR3 is 12 residues long. Germline values: CDR1 MNHNY, CDR2 SVGAGI (reference sequence). Through a sample-barcoded 5' primer and a J-beta primer mix, a second PCR was run for 7 to 11 cycles. TCRdb analysed the 5' RACE reads with MiXCR anew, one entry per CDR3 protein. Among 1.5 million or so distinct CDR3 sequences listed, roughly 43% were seen once. This clonotype has more than one count but fewer than ten. What it binds is not known. Sequencing was performed on blood. This receptor was identified in a woman between 18 and 29 years old in good health. V and J are TRBV6-6 and TRBJ2-3; D unclear. This CDR3 reads CASRQTTDTQYF. The CDR3 DNA follows: TGTGCCAGCAGGCAGACCACAGATACGCAGTATTTT.